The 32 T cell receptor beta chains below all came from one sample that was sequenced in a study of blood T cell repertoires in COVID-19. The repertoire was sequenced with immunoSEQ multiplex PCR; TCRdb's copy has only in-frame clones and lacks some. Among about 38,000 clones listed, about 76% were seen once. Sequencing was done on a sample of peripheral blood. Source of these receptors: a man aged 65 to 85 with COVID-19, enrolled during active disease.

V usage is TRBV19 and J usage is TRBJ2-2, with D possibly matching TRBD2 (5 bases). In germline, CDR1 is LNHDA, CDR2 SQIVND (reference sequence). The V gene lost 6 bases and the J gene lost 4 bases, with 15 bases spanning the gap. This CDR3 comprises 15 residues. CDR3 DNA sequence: TGTGCCAGTAGACTTCGGGAAACGATCACCGGGGAGCTGTTTTTT. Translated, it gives CASRLRETITGELFF. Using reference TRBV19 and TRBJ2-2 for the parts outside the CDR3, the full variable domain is DGGITQSPKYLFRKEGQNVTLSCEQNLNHDAMYWYRQDPGQGLRLIYYSQIVNDFQKGDIAEGYSVSREKKESFPLTVTSAQKNPTAFYLCASRLRETITGELFFGEGSRLTVL.

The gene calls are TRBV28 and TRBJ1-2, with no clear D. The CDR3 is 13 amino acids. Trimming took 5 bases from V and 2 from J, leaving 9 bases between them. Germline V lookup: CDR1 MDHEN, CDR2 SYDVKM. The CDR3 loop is CASSTDWNYGYTF. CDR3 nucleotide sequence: TGTGCCAGCAGTACGGACTGGAACTATGGCTACACCTTC.

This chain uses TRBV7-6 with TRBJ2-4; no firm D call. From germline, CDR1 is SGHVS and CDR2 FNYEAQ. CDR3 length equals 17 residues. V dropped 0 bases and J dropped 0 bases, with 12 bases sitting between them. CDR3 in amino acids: CASSLAPSTLAKNIQYF. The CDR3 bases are TGTGCCAGCAGCTTAGCCCCATCGACACTAGCCAAAAACATTCAGTACTTC.

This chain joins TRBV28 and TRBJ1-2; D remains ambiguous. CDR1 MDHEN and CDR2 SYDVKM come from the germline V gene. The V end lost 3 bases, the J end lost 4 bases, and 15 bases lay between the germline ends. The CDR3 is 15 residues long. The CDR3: CASSFPEATGYGYTF. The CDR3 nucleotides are TGTGCCAGCAGTTTCCCCGAGGCTACGGGCTATGGCTACACCTTC.

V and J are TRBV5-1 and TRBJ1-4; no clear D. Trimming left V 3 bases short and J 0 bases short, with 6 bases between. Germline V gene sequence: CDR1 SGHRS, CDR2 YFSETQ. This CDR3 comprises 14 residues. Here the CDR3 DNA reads TGCGCCAGCAGCTCCGGGACAACTAATGAAAAACTGTTTTTT. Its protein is CASSSGTTNEKLFF.

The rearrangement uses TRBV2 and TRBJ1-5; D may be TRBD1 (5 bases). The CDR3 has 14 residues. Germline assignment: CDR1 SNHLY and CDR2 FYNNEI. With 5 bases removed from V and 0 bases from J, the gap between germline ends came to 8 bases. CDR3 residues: CASSSTDSNQPQHF. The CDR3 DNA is TGTGCCAGCAGTTCGACAGATAGCAATCAGCCCCAGCATTTT. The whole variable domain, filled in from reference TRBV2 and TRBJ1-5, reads EPEVTQTPSHQVTQMGQEVILRCVPISNHLYFYWYRQILGQKVEFLVSFYNNEISEKSEIFDDQFSVERPDGSNFTLKIRSTKLEDSAMYFCASSSTDSNQPQHFGDGTRLSIL.

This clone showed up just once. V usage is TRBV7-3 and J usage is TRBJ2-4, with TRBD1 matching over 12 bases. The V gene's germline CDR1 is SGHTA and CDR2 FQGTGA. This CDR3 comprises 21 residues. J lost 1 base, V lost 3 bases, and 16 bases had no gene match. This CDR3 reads CASSFKTWGQGALGAKNIQYF. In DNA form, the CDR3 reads TGTGCCAGCAGCTTCAAGACCTGGGGACAGGGGGCCTTGGGCGCCAAAAACATTCAGTACTTC. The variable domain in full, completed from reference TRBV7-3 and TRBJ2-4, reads GAGVSQTPSNKVTEKGKYVELRCDPISGHTALYWYRQSLGQGPEFLIYFQGTGAADDSGLPNDRFFAVRPEGSVSTLKIQRTERGDSAVYLCASSFKTWGQGALGAKNIQYFGAGTRLSVL.

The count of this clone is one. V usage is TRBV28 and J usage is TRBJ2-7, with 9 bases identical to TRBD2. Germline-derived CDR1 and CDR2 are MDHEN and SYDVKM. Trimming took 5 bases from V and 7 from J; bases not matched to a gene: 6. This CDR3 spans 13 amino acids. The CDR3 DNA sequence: TGTGCCAGCAGTGCGGGGGGGCGTCGGGAGCAGTACTTC. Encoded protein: CASSAGGRREQYF.

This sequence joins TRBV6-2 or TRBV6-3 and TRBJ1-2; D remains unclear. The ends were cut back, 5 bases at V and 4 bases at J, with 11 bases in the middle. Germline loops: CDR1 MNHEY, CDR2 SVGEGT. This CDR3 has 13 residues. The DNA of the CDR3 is TGTGCCAGCAGTCTTAAGATGAGCTATGGCTACACCTTC. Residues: CASSLKMSYGYTF.

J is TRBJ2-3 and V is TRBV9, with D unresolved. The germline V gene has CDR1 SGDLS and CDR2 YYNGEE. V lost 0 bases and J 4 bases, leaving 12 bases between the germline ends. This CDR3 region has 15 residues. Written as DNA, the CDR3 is TGTGCCAGCAGCGTAGGCGCTAGAATCTCAGATACGCAGTATTTT. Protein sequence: CASSVGARISDTQYF.

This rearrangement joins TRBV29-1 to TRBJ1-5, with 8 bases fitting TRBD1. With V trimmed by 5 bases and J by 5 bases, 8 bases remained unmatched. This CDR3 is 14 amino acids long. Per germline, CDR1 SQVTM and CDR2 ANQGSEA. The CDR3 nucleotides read TGCAGCGTTCTACAGGGGGACTCAGATCAGCCCCAGCATTTT. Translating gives CSVLQGDSDQPQHF.

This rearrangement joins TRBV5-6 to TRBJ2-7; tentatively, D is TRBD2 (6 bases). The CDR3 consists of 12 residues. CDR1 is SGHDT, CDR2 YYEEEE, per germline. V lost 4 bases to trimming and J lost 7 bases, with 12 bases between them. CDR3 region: CASSLRRGEQYF. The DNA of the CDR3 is TGTGCCAGCAGCCTGCGGAGGGGTGAGCAGTACTTC.

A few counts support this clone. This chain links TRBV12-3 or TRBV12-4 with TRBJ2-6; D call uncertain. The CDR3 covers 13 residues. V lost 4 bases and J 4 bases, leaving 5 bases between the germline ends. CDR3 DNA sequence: TGTGCCAGCAGTTACGCGGGGGCCAACGTCCTGACTTTC. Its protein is CASSYAGANVLTF.

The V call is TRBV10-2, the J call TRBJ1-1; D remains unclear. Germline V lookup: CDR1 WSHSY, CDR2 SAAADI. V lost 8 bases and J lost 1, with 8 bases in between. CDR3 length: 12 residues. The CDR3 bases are TGCGCCAGCGCTGGCGGGAACACTGAAGCTTTCTTT. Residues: CASAGGNTEAFF.

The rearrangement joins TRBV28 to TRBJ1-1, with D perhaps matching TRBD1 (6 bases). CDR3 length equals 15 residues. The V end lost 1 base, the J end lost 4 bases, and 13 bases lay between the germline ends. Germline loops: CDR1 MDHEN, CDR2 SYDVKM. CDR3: CASSLYSGAGTEAFF. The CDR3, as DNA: TGTGCCAGCAGTTTATACTCAGGGGCGGGCACTGAAGCTTTCTTT.

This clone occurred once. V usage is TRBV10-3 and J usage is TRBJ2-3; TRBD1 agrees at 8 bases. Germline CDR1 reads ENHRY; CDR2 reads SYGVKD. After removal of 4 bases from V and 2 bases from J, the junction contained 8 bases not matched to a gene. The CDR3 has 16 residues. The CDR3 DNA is TGTGCCATCAGTGGACAGGGGAAAGGGATCACAGATACGCAGTATTTT. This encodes CAISGQGKGITDTQYF.

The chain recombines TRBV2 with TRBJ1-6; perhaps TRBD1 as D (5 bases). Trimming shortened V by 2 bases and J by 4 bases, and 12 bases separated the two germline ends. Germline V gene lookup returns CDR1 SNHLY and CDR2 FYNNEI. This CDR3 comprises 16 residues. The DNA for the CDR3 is TGTGCCAGCAGTGAAAGTAAGGCAGGGTATAATTCACCCCTCCACTTT. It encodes CASSESKAGYNSPLHF.

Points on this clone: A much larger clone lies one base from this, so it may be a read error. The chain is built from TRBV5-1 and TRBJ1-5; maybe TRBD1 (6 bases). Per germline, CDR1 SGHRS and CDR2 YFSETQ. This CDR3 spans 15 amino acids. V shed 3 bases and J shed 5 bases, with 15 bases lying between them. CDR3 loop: CASSWAGGGDQPQHF. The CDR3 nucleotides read TGCGCCAGCAGCTGGGCCGGGGGGGGCGATCAGCCCCAGCATTTT.

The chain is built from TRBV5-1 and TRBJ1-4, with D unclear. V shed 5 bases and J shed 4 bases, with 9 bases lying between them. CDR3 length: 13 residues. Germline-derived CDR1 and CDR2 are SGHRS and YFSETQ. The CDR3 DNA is TGCGCCAGCAGTGCGGCTTTTAATGAAAAACTGTTTTTT. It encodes CASSAAFNEKLFF.

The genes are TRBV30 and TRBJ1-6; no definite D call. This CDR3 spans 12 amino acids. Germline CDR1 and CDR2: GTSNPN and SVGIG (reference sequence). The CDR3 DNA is TGTTCCACCCGGGAACTCCTTTCACCCCTCCACTTT. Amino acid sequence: CSTRELLSPLHF.

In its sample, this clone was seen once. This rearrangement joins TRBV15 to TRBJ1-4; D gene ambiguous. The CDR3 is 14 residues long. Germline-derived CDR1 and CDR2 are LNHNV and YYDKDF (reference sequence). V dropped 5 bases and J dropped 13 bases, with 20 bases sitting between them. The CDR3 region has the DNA TGTGCCACCAGCGCAGAGAAGCCCATTCGGGGACTGTTTTTT. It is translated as CATSAEKPIRGLFF.

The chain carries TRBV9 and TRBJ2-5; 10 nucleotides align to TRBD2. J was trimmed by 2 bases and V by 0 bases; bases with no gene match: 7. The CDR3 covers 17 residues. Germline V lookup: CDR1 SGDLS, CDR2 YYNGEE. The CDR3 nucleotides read TGTGCCAGCAGCGTAGCCGCCAGCGGGGGGGGTCAAGAGACCCAGTACTTC. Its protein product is CASSVAASGGGQETQYF.

This CDR3 reads CASSLWLLGYTF. The CDR3 region has the DNA TGCGCCAGCAGCTTGTGGCTTTTAGGCTACACCTTC. The chain links TRBV5-1 to TRBJ1-2; D is undetermined. The CDR3 has 12 amino acids. CDR1 is SGHRS and CDR2 is YFSETQ in the germline V gene. V was clipped by 1 base and J by 8 bases, with 9 bases between them.

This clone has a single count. The CDR3 sequence: CASSLPTESYEQYF. CDR3 nucleotide sequence: TGTGCCAGCTCACTACCGACTGAATCCTACGAGCAGTACTTC. The rearrangement links TRBV18 to TRBJ2-7; D not resolved. The germline V gene has CDR1 KGHSH and CDR2 LQKENI. V was cut by 4 bases and J by 1 base, with 11 bases left in between. CDR3 length: 14 amino acids. The full variable domain, its missing parts supplied by reference TRBV18 and TRBJ2-7, is NAGVMQNPRHLVRRRGQEARLRCSPMKGHSHVYWYRQLPEEGLKFMVYLQKENIIDESGMPKERFSAEFPKEGPSILRIQQVVRGDSAAYFCASSLPTESYEQYFGPGTRLTVT.

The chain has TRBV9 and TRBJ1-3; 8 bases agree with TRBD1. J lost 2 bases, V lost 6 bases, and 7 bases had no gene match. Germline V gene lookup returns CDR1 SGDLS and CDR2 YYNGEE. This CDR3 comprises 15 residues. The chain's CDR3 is CASTKGGQAGNTIYF. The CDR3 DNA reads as TGTGCCAGCACCAAAGGGGGACAGGCTGGAAACACCATATATTTT.

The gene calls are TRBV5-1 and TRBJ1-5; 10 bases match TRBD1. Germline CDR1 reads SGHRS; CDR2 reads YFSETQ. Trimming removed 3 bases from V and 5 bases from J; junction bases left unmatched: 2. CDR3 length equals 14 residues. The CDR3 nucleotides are TGCGCCAGCAGCTGGGGGACAGGGGATCAGCCCCAGCATTTT. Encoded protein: CASSWGTGDQPQHF.

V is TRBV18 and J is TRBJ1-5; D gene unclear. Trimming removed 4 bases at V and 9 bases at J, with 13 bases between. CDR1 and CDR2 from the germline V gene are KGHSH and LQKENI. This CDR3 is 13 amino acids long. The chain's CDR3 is CASSQAEQVPQHF. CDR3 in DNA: TGTGCCAGCTCACAGGCGGAACAAGTGCCCCAGCATTTT.

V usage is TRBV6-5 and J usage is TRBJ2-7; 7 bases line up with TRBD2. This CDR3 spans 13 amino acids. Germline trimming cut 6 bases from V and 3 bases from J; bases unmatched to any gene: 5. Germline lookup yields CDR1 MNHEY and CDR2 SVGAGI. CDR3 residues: CASRAGLSYEQYF. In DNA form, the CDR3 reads TGTGCCAGCAGAGCGGGACTTAGCTACGAGCAGTACTTC.

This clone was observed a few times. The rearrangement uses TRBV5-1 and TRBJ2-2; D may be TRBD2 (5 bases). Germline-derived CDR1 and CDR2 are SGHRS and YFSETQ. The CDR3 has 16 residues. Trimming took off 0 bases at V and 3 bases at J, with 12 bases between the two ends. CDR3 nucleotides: TGCGCCAGCAGCTTGGCTGCGGCGGGCTACACCGGGGAGCTGTTTTTT. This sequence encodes CASSLAAAGYTGELFF.

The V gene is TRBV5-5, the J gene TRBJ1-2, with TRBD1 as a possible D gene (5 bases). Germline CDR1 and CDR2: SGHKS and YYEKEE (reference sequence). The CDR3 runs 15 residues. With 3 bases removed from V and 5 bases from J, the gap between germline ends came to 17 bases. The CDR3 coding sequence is TGTGCCAGCAGCTATACTTCGCTTCAGGGTTATGGCTACACCTTC. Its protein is CASSYTSLQGYGYTF.

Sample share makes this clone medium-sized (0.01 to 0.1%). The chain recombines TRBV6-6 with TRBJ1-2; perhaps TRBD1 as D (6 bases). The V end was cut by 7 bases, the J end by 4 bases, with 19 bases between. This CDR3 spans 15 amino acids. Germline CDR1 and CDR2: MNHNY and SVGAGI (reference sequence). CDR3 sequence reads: CASTAGRGNLYGYTF. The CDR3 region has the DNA TGTGCCAGCACCGCCGGGAGGGGGAACCTCTATGGCTACACCTTC.

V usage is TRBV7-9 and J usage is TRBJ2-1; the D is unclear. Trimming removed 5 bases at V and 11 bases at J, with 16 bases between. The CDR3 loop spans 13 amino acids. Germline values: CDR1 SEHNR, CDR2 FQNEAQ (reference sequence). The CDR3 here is CASSRGDPEQQFF. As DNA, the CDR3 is TGTGCCAGCAGCCGAGGCGATCCCGAGCAGCAGTTCTTC.